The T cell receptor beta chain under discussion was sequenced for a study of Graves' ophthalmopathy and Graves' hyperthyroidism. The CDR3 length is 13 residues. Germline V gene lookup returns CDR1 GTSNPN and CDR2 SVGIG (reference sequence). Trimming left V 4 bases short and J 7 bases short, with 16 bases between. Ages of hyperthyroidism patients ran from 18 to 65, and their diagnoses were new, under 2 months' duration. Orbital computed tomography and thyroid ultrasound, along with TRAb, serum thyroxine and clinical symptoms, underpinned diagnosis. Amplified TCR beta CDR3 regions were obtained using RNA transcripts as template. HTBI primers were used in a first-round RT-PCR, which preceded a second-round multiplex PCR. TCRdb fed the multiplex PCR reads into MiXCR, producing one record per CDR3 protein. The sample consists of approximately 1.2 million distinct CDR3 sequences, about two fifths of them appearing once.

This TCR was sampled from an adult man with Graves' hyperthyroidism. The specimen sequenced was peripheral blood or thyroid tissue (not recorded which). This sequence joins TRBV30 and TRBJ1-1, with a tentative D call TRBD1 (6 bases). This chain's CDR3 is CAWIGAGVGEAFF. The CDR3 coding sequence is TGTGCCTGGATTGGGGCAGGGGTCGGTGAAGCTTTCTTT.